The 24 T cell receptor beta chains listed next were all sequenced from one sample in a study of glioma-infiltrating T cells after dendritic cell vaccination. Sequenced by immunoSEQ multiplex PCR; TCRdb stores in-frame clones only, minus some. The table records just under 100,000 clones, 65% to 85% of them present only once. Time point indicated: after dendritic cell vaccination, including at tumor progression/relapse. The sequences come from blood, collected after dendritic cell vaccination. These receptors were taken from a human donor with glioblastoma.

The chain recombines TRBV11-3 with TRBJ1-1; D is uncertain. V was clipped by 1 base and J by 4 bases, with 7 bases between them. Germline CDR1 is SGHNT and CDR2 is YENEEA. The CDR3 is made up of 13 amino acids. The CDR3 here is CASSLGSRTEAFF. For the CDR3, the DNA is TGTGCCAGCAGCTTAGGGTCGCGCACTGAAGCTTTCTTT.

This clone was counted a single time. The rearrangement uses TRBV6-1 and TRBJ1-5, with D perhaps matching TRBD1 (5 bases). This CDR3 has 15 amino acids. Looked up from germline, CDR1 is MNHNS and CDR2 is SASEGT. Trimming pared 2 bases from V and 9 bases from J, leaving 17 bases between. The CDR3 DNA is TGTGCCAGCAGTGAATTTTGGACGGCGGGGGTGCCCCAGCATTTT. It codes for CASSEFWTAGVPQHF.

The chain is built from TRBV4-1 and TRBJ1-5; 9 nucleotides agree with TRBD1. Trimming removed 1 base from V and 5 bases from J; junction bases left unmatched: 6. CDR3 length equals 16 residues. CDR1 is MGHRA and CDR2 is YSYEKL in the germline V gene. The CDR3 loop reads CASSQGWRTGDQPQHF. CDR3 in DNA: TGCGCCAGCAGCCAAGGCTGGAGGACAGGGGATCAGCCCCAGCATTTT.

The sample holds many counts of this clone. The genes are TRBV10-3 and TRBJ2-1; TRBD2 agrees at 10 bases. Looked up from germline, CDR1 is ENHRY and CDR2 is SYGVKD. The CDR3 covers 16 residues. V lost 4 bases, J lost 4 bases, and 7 bases stayed unmatched. The CDR3 sequence: CAISGLAGREYNEQFF. CDR3 nucleotide sequence: TGTGCCATCAGTGGACTAGCGGGCCGCGAATACAATGAGCAGTTCTTC.

This clone was observed a handful of times. This chain connects TRBV19 to TRBJ1-5; perhaps TRBD1 as D (6 bases). There are 16 residues in the CDR3. Trimming pared 4 bases from V and 1 base from J, leaving 14 bases between. Germline values: CDR1 LNHDA, CDR2 SQIVND (reference sequence). CDR3 loop: CASSTRDTISNQPQHF. DNA of the CDR3: TGTGCCAGTAGTACCCGGGACACAATAAGCAATCAGCCCCAGCATTTT.

J is TRBJ2-7 and V is TRBV2; 11 nucleotides agree with TRBD1. Germline V gene sequence: CDR1 SNHLY, CDR2 FYNNEI. V lost 5 bases, J lost 4 bases, and 13 bases stayed unmatched. The CDR3 totals 17 residues. The CDR3 DNA reads TGTGCCAGCAGTCGCCATCGGACAGGGGGCATCGTATACGAGCAGTACTTC. It yields the protein CASSRHRTGGIVYEQYF.

The chain links TRBV28 to TRBJ2-7; no firm D call. The CDR3 is made up of 13 amino acids. The germline CDR1 and CDR2 sequences are MDHEN and SYDVKM. V was pared by 3 bases and J by 2 bases, with 8 bases between. This chain's CDR3 is CASSFSVPYEQYF. The CDR3, as DNA: TGTGCCAGCAGTTTCAGTGTTCCCTACGAGCAGTACTTC.

A single count supports this clone. V gene TRBV30 combines with J gene TRBJ2-1; TRBD2 aligns across 11 bases. The germline gives CDR1 GTSNPN, CDR2 SVGIG (reference sequence). V was clipped by 2 bases and J by 6 bases; unmatched bases: 3. The CDR3 sequence is 14 residues long. CDR3 DNA: TGTGCCTGGAGTACCCTAGCGGGGGGCAATGAGCAGTTCTTC. This encodes CAWSTLAGGNEQFF. Full variable domain (remainder filled in from reference TRBV30 and TRBJ2-1): SQTIHQWPATLVQPVGSPLSLECTVEGTSNPNLYWYRQAAGRGLQLLFYSVGIGQISSEVPQNLSASRPQDRQFILSSKKLLLSDSGFYLCAWSTLAGGNEQFFGPGTRLTVL.

This clone has only one observation. V is TRBV5-1 and J is TRBJ2-2, with D maybe TRBD1 (6 bases). V lost 5 bases and J lost 0, with 11 bases in between. Germline assignment: CDR1 SGHRS and CDR2 YFSETQ. The CDR3 length is 15 residues. CDR3 residues: CASRSGQSNTGELFF. The CDR3 DNA reads TGCGCCAGCAGATCAGGACAGTCGAACACCGGGGAGCTGTTTTTT.

This clone was found a few times. V gene TRBV5-5 combines with J gene TRBJ2-1; possibly TRBD2 for D (5 bases). Germline lookup yields CDR1 SGHKS and CDR2 YYEKEE (reference sequence). Deletions cut 3 bases from V and 7 bases from J, with 11 bases between. The length of the CDR3 is 13 residues. The CDR3 protein is CASSSGLRNEQFF. The CDR3 DNA sequence: TGTGCCAGCAGCTCCGGACTGAGAAATGAGCAGTTCTTC.

The chain joins TRBV6-5 to TRBJ1-1; a weak D match, TRBD1 (5 bases). Germline CDR1 is MNHEY and CDR2 is SVGAGI. Between the trimmed V and J ends, which lost 0 bases and 4 bases, there was a span of 15 bases. This CDR3 has 16 residues. The CDR3 is CASSYSIGARPTEAFF. The CDR3 region has the DNA TGTGCCAGCAGTTACTCGATAGGGGCGCGACCCACTGAAGCTTTCTTT.

Written as DNA, the CDR3 is TGTGCCAGCAGCTACCGGGACAGACACACCGGGGAGCTGTTTTTT. Translation: CASSYRDRHTGELFF. V and J are TRBV5-4 and TRBJ2-2; TRBD1 matches at 7 bases. The V gene's germline CDR1 is SGHNT and CDR2 YYREEE (reference sequence). The CDR3 totals 15 residues. V lost 3 bases, J lost 3 bases, and 5 bases stayed unmatched.

V is TRBV6-5 and J is TRBJ2-7, with 9 positions matching TRBD1. This CDR3 contains 12 residues. The trim removed 5 bases at V and 6 bases at J, leaving 2 bases unmatched. The germline CDR1 and CDR2 sequences are MNHEY and SVGAGI. The CDR3 DNA follows: TGTGCCAGCAGTGGACAGGGGCGCGAGCAGTACTTC. The encoded protein is CASSGQGREQYF.

This chain links TRBV7-9 with TRBJ1-2; D remains unclear. The CDR3 is 14 residues long. In germline, CDR1 is SEHNR, CDR2 FQNEAQ (reference sequence). V lost 5 bases to trimming and J lost 8 bases, with 18 bases between them. The CDR3 DNA is TGTGCCAGCAGCCCAAGGGAGGGAGATGAAGGCTACACCTTC. This translates into CASSPREGDEGYTF. Full variable domain (missing parts from reference TRBV7-9 and TRBJ1-2): DTGVSQNPRHKITKRGQNVTFRCDPISEHNRLYWYRQTLGQGPEFLTYFQNEAQLEKSRLLSDRFSAERPKGSFSTLEIQRTEQGDSAMYLCASSPREGDEGYTFGSGTRLTVV.

This clone was seen once. The CDR3 loop is CASNSATGLNYGYTF. The CDR3 DNA follows: TGTGCCAGCAACTCCGCGACAGGGTTGAACTATGGCTACACCTTC. The chain combines TRBV28 with TRBJ1-2; TRBD1 matches at 7 bases. Germline V gene data show CDR1 as MDHEN and CDR2 as SYDVKM. The CDR3 has 15 residues. V shed 7 bases, J shed 2 bases, and the junction held 10 bases outside the gene matches.

The chain is built from TRBV30 and TRBJ1-2; 7 bases match TRBD1. This CDR3 is built from 16 residues. The V gene end was trimmed by 4 bases and the J gene end by 3 bases; junction bases not matched to a gene: 14. Germline V gives CDR1 GTSNPN, CDR2 SVGIG (reference sequence). CDR3 sequence reads: CAWIYLRGQEDYGYTF. The CDR3 coding sequence is TGTGCCTGGATATATTTGAGGGGGCAGGAGGACTATGGCTACACCTTC.

The chain carries TRBV28 and TRBJ1-1, with D uncertain. Trimming pared 3 bases from V and 5 bases from J, leaving 13 bases between. Germline CDR1 and CDR2: MDHEN and SYDVKM. The CDR3 has 14 amino acids. CDR3 sequence reads: CASSLRRGWTEAFF. The DNA of the CDR3 is TGTGCCAGCAGTTTGAGGAGAGGGTGGACTGAAGCTTTCTTT.

The V gene is TRBV6-5, the J gene TRBJ2-7; 12 bases align to TRBD1. CDR1 is MNHEY, CDR2 SVGAGI, per germline. This CDR3 region has 16 residues. Unmatched junction bases numbered 6, after V lost 1 base and J lost 5 bases. CDR3 DNA sequence: TGTGCCAGCAGTTACTACGGGACAGGGGGCGAGGACGAGCAGTACTTC. Encoded protein: CASSYYGTGGEDEQYF.

The rearrangement joins TRBV6-5 to TRBJ1-2; D might be TRBD1 (5 bases). V was clipped by 2 bases and J by 7 bases, with 11 bases between them. This CDR3 has 13 amino acids. Germline lookup yields CDR1 MNHEY and CDR2 SVGAGI. The CDR3 coding sequence is TGTGCCAGCAGTTACGAAGGGGCGCGTGGCTACACCTTC. It specifies CASSYEGARGYTF.

V and J are TRBV6-6 and TRBJ1-5; 8 positions match TRBD1. CDR1 is MNHNY, CDR2 SVGAGI, per germline (reference sequence). Losses at the gene ends were 7 bases for V and 3 bases for J; bases not matched to a gene: 5. The CDR3 consists of 14 residues. CDR3 amino acids: CASIQDRVNQPQHF. The CDR3 region has the DNA TGTGCCAGCATCCAGGACAGGGTCAATCAGCCCCAGCATTTT.

J is TRBJ1-5 and V is TRBV2, with unresolved D. Germline CDR1 SNHLY, CDR2 FYNNEI. The CDR3 totals 12 residues. V lost 6 bases and J 4 bases, leaving 7 bases between the germline ends. DNA of the CDR3: TGTGCCAGCAGCACGGGAAATCAGCCCCAGCATTTT. Translation: CASSTGNQPQHF.

The chain employs TRBV4-2 and TRBJ2-5; TRBD2 agrees at 12 bases. The CDR3 is 16 residues long. V lost 0 bases to trimming and J lost 5 bases; unmatched junction nucleotides: 4. In germline, CDR1 is LGHNA, CDR2 YNFKEQ. The CDR3 is CASSQEMTSGSETQYF. CDR3 bases: TGTGCCAGCAGCCAAGAAATGACTAGCGGGAGCGAGACCCAGTACTTC.

The CDR3 region is CASSELRLTDTQYF. CDR3 DNA: TGTGCCAGCAGTGAATTGAGACTCACAGATACGCAGTATTTT. The chain couples TRBV25-1 to TRBJ2-3; D is undetermined. There are 14 residues in the CDR3. Trimming removed 1 base at V and 2 bases at J, with 7 bases between. Germline V lookup: CDR1 MGHDK, CDR2 SYGVNS.

The rearrangement links TRBV12-5 to TRBJ2-1; tentative D call: TRBD2 (6 bases). Trimming removed 1 base from V and 4 bases from J, with 11 bases in between. The CDR3 runs 15 residues. Looked up from germline, CDR1 is LGHNT and CDR2 is FRNRAP. The CDR3 reads CASGLGGAGYNEQFF. The CDR3 DNA is TGTGCTAGTGGTTTGGGTGGGGCGGGGTACAATGAGCAGTTCTTC.